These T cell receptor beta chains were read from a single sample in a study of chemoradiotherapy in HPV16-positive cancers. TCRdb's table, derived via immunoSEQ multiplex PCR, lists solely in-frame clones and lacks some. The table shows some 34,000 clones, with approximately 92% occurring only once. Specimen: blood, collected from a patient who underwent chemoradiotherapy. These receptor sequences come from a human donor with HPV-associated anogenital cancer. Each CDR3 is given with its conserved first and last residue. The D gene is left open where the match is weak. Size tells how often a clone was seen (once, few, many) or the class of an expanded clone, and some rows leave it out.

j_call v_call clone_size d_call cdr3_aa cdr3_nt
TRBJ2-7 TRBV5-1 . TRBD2 CASSLGLARAYEQYF TGCGCCAGCAGCTTGGGACTAGCGCGAGCCTACGAGCAGTACTTC
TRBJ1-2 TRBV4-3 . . CASSLTSSPNYGYTF TGCGCCAGCAGCCTGACCAGCTCCCCCAACTATGGCTACACCTTC
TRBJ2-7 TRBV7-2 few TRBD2 CASSFSGTYEQYF TGTGCCAGCAGCTTCAGCGGGACCTACGAGCAGTACTTC
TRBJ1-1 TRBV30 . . CAWSRGTLNTEAFF TGTGCCTGGAGCCGGGGGACATTGAACACTGAAGCTTTCTTT
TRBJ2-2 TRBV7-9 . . CASSLALASTGELFF TGTGCCAGCAGCTTAGCCTTAGCGAGCACCGGGGAGCTGTTTTTT
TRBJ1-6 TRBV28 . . CASSLGDSPLHF TGTGCCAGCAGTTTAGGGGATTCACCCCTCCACTTT
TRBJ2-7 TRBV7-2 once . CASSPGTRPYEQYF TGTGCCAGCAGCCCCGGGACTCGCCCCTACGAGCAGTACTTC
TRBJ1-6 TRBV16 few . CASSANGVSGSPLHF TGTGCCAGCAGCGCAAACGGGGTATCGGGTTCACCCCTCCACTTT
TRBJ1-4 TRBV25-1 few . CASSVAGYHEKLFF TGTGCCAGCAGTGTTGCAGGATACCATGAAAAACTGTTTTTT
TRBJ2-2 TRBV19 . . CASRYSGSHDTGELFF TGTGCCAGTAGATATTCAGGGTCCCACGACACCGGGGAGCTGTTTTTT
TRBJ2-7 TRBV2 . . CASSESPQSSYEQYF TGTGCCAGCAGTGAATCCCCCCAGAGCTCCTACGAGCAGTACTTC
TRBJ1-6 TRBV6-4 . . CASSDSWEVDNSPLHF TGTGCCAGCAGTGACTCCTGGGAAGTAGATAATTCACCCCTCCACTTT
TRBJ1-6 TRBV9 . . CASGGGSYNSPLHF TGTGCCAGCGGCGGGGGGAGCTATAATTCACCCCTCCACTTT
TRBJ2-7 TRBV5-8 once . CASSLGAAYEQYF TGTGCCAGCAGCTTGGGGGCCGCCTACGAGCAGTACTTC
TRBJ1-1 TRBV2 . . CASLRLGRNTEAFF TGTGCCAGCTTAAGGCTGGGACGGAACACTGAAGCTTTCTTT
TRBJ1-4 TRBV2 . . CASSDSLRGEKLFF TGTGCCAGCAGTGATTCTTTACGCGGAGAAAAACTGTTTTTT
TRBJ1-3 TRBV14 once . CASSLINTIYF TGTGCCAGCAGCCTCATAAACACCATATATTTT